The 27 T cell receptor beta chains given below trace back to one sample, sequenced in a study of shared clonotypes between healthy human individuals. It was CD45RO-negative cells, positively selected for CCR7, that made up naive CD8 cells, with terminally differentiated effector memory CD45RA+ cells excluded. Assay used: immunoSEQ multiplex PCR; TCRdb lists only in-frame clones, some missing. The sample includes about 680,000 clones, 92% of them seen just once. Sequenced: naive CD8+ T cells sorted from blood. The receptor source for this set is a man aged 30 to 39 in good health.

CDR3 amino acids: CASSPGLAYNEQFF. DNA of the CDR3: TGTGCCAGCAGCCCTGGACTAGCTTACAATGAGCAGTTCTTC. V is TRBV5-8 and J is TRBJ2-1; 8 bases align to TRBD2. CDR3 length equals 14 residues. Germline loops: CDR1 SGHTS, CDR2 YDEGEE. The V and J ends lost 4 bases and 4 bases, in that order; junction bases with no gene match: 4.

This CDR3 is CASSDFRTGGAGTDTQYF. CDR3 sequence (DNA): TGTGCCAGCAGTGACTTTCGGACAGGGGGCGCGGGCACAGATACGCAGTATTTT. The chain couples TRBV2 to TRBJ2-3; 11 nucleotides line up with TRBD1. The CDR3 has 18 residues. The germline V gene encodes CDR1 SNHLY and CDR2 FYNNEI. The trim removed 3 bases at V and 1 base at J, leaving 9 bases unmatched.

For this clone: An end of the junction differs from the germline gene, which may be a read error. J is TRBJ1-1 and V is TRBV6-4, with unresolved D. There are 13 residues in the CDR3. Germline CDR1 MRHNA, CDR2 SNTAGT. The CDR3: CASRDSGGTEAFF. DNA for the CDR3: TGTGCCAGCAGAGACTCGGGCGGGACTGAAGCTTTCTTT.

This chain uses TRBV29-1 with TRBJ1-2; TRBD1 might be the D (6 bases). Germline V lookup: CDR1 SQVTM, CDR2 ANQGSEA. The V gene lost 7 bases and the J gene lost 4 bases, with 19 bases spanning the gap. This CDR3 comprises 14 residues. The CDR3 DNA is TGCAGCGCCCCGAGCAGGGGCGAATTCTATGGCTACACCTTC. Its translation is CSAPSRGEFYGYTF.

The chain carries TRBV7-9 and TRBJ2-7, with no clear D. V lost 5 bases, J lost 4 bases, and 9 bases lay in between. The CDR3 has 12 residues. Germline V CDR1 and CDR2: SEHNR, FQNEAQ (reference sequence). Written as DNA, the CDR3 is TGTGCCAGCAGCATGGTGAAGTACGAGCAGTACTTC. Translated: CASSMVKYEQYF. Looking up the rest from reference TRBV7-9 and TRBJ2-7 gives the full variable domain: DTGVSQNPRHKITKRGQNVTFRCDPISEHNRLYWYRQTLGQGPEFLTYFQNEAQLEKSRLLSDRFSAERPKGSFSTLEIQRTEQGDSAMYLCASSMVKYEQYFGPGTRLTVT.

The chain links TRBV19 to TRBJ2-5, with D perhaps matching TRBD2 (5 bases). The germline CDR1 and CDR2 sequences are LNHDA and SQIVND (reference sequence). V was trimmed by 5 bases and J by 4 bases, leaving 11 bases between them. The CDR3 is 13 amino acids. The CDR3 region is CASSYRDGETQYF. The CDR3 nucleotides are TGTGCCAGTAGTTATCGGGATGGAGAGACCCAGTACTTC.

This chain links TRBV7-8 with TRBJ1-1; possibly TRBD1 for D (5 bases). The CDR3 has 15 amino acids. Trimming took off 5 bases at V and 0 bases at J, with 13 bases between the two ends. The germline V gene has CDR1 SGHVS and CDR2 FQNEAQ. The CDR3 protein is CASSPLGALNTEAFF. Here the CDR3 DNA reads TGTGCCAGCAGCCCTCTAGGGGCGCTGAACACTGAAGCTTTCTTT. The full variable domain, with the rest looked up from reference TRBV7-8 and TRBJ1-1, is GAGVSQSPRYKVAKRGQDVALRCDPISGHVSLFWYQQALGQGPEFLTYFQNEAQLDKSGLPSDRFFAERPEGSVSTLKIQRTQQEDSAVYLCASSPLGALNTEAFFGQGTRLTVV.

V and J are TRBV7-6 and TRBJ2-2; D gene uncertain. Germline values: CDR1 SGHVS, CDR2 FNYEAQ. V was shortened by 6 bases and J by 1 base, with 15 bases between the two germline ends. CDR3 length equals 16 residues. As DNA, the CDR3 is TGTGCCAGCAGGTTCGCCTACGGAGAGAACACCGGGGAGCTGTTTTTT. Protein sequence: CASRFAYGENTGELFF.

The chain uses TRBV7-9 and TRBJ2-7, with a tentative D call TRBD2 (6 bases). In germline, CDR1 is SEHNR, CDR2 FQNEAQ (reference sequence). V gave up 5 bases and J gave up 2 bases, with 10 bases separating them. The CDR3 length is 13 residues. The CDR3 nucleotides are TGTGCCAGCAGCGGGGACTTTACCTACGAGCAGTACTTC. Its translation is CASSGDFTYEQYF.

The V gene is TRBV5-6, the J gene TRBJ2-5; tentative D call: TRBD1 (5 bases). The germline V and J ends were trimmed by 2 bases and 5 bases, with 10 bases remaining between them. The CDR3 loop spans 13 amino acids. Germline V gene lookup returns CDR1 SGHDT and CDR2 YYEEEE. CDR3 in DNA: TGTGCCAGCAGCTTTACAGGCGACGAGACCCAGTACTTC. Translating it yields CASSFTGDETQYF.

J is TRBJ1-1 and V is TRBV2; 8 bases are a match to TRBD1. CDR3 length: 18 residues. The germline V gene has CDR1 SNHLY and CDR2 FYNNEI. V gave up 1 base and J gave up 0 bases; unmatched junction bases: 10. The CDR3 loop reads CASSEDLWQGALNTEAFF. DNA for the CDR3: TGTGCCAGCAGTGAAGATTTGTGGCAGGGGGCTCTGAACACTGAAGCTTTCTTT.

This sequence joins TRBV6-5 and TRBJ1-1, with a tentative D call TRBD1 (6 bases). Germline V gives CDR1 MNHEY, CDR2 SVGAGI. This CDR3 is built from 16 residues. V was trimmed by 3 bases and J by 4 bases, leaving 18 bases between them. Here the CDR3 DNA reads TGTGCCAGCAGTTATTTGGACAGCGCGAGATTCACTGAAGCTTTCTTT. Translating gives CASSYLDSARFTEAFF.

To note about this clone: The junction differs from germline at one of its ends, possibly a read error. The sample contains more than one DNA sequence encoding this CDR3. The chain carries TRBV7-9 and TRBJ1-5; tentative D call: TRBD1 (5 bases). Germline V gene sequence: CDR1 SEHNR, CDR2 FQNEAQ (reference sequence). The CDR3 totals 14 residues. The CDR3 region has the DNA TGCGCCAGCAGCTTAGGGCAGGGTAATCAGCCCCAGCATTTT. Protein: CASSLGQGNQPQHF.

V usage is TRBV27 and J usage is TRBJ2-5; the D gene is possibly TRBD2 (5 bases). Germline V gene data show CDR1 as MNHEY and CDR2 as SMNVEV (reference sequence). The CDR3 has 16 amino acids. V was pared by 1 base and J by 5 bases, with 17 bases between. The chain's CDR3 is CASSLFEGSSMETQYF. The CDR3, as DNA: TGTGCCAGCAGTTTATTCGAGGGTTCTAGTATGGAGACCCAGTACTTC.

This chain uses TRBV4-1 with TRBJ2-5, with 9 bases that match TRBD2. CDR3 size: 15 residues. Looked up from germline, CDR1 is MGHRA and CDR2 is YSYEKL. Losses at the gene ends were 5 bases for V and 5 bases for J; bases not matched to a gene: 9. CDR3 coding DNA: TGCGCCAGCAGCTACAACCCCGGACTAGCGGAGACCCAGTACTTC. It specifies CASSYNPGLAETQYF.

The CDR3 DNA reads as TGTGCCAGCAGCAAAGAATGCGGACGACAGACTTCCTACGAGCAGTACTTC. Its translation: CASSKECGRQTSYEQYF. The chain is built from TRBV21-1 and TRBJ2-7; the table assigns TRBD1, which was not confirmed against the DNA. TRBV21-1 is listed as a pseudogene. CDR3 size: 17 residues.

The chain carries TRBV29-1 and TRBJ2-1, with D tentatively TRBD1 or TRBD2 (5 bases each). Germline-derived CDR1 and CDR2 are SQVTM and ANQGSEA. Trimming cost V 4 bases and J 7 bases, with 11 bases left between them. There are 12 residues in the CDR3. CDR3 nucleotide sequence: TGCAGCGTTGTCTGGGGGATTAATGAGCAGTTCTTC. Amino acid sequence: CSVVWGINEQFF.

This clone was seen only once. V is TRBV4-1 and J is TRBJ2-1; TRBD2 agrees at 15 bases. From germline, CDR1 is MGHRA and CDR2 YSYEKL. The CDR3 totals 16 residues. J was trimmed by 6 bases and V by 6 bases; bases with no gene match: 6. CDR3 bases: TGCGCCAGCAGTGGACTAGCGGGAGGGTTCGTCAATGAGCAGTTCTTC. As protein: CASSGLAGGFVNEQFF.

This clone was observed a single time. The rearrangement joins TRBV7-3 to TRBJ2-1; D gene unclear. Looked up from germline, CDR1 is SGHTA and CDR2 is FQGTGA. This CDR3 is 15 amino acids long. V lost 5 bases and J lost 0, with 11 bases in between. As DNA, the CDR3 is TGTGCCAGCAGCGATGGGTCAAGCTCCTACAATGAGCAGTTCTTC. This gives the protein CASSDGSSSYNEQFF.

V and J are TRBV9 and TRBJ2-1, with 7 bases matching TRBD2. The V gene end was trimmed by 3 bases and the J gene end by 3 bases; junction bases not matched to a gene: 9. Germline loops: CDR1 SGDLS, CDR2 YYNGEE. This CDR3 spans 16 amino acids. DNA for the CDR3: TGTGCCAGCAGCGATGTCATTAGCGGGTACTACAATGAGCAGTTCTTC. It translates to CASSDVISGYYNEQFF.

The chain recombines TRBV29-1 with TRBJ2-1; D is ambiguous. The germline gives CDR1 SQVTM, CDR2 ANQGSEA. This CDR3 is built from 16 residues. Trimming shortened V by 3 bases and J by 2 bases, and 17 bases separated the two germline ends. The DNA of the CDR3 is TGCAGCGTTGAGGTGTGGGGAACAGAAACCTACAATGAGCAGTTCTTC. Translating gives CSVEVWGTETYNEQFF.

The chain is built from TRBV6-1 and TRBJ2-3, with D uncertain. V was shortened by 4 bases and J by 3 bases, with 11 bases between the two germline ends. This CDR3 comprises 14 residues. The germline CDR1 and CDR2 sequences are MNHNS and SASEGT. The DNA for the CDR3 is TGTGCCAGCAGTGTAGTCCCCGCAACAGATACGCAGTATTTT. Its translation is CASSVVPATDTQYF.

The rearrangement uses TRBV7-2 and TRBJ2-7; D remains unclear. Trimming removed 2 bases from V and 2 bases from J, with 13 bases in between. The CDR3 has 15 amino acids. Germline CDR1 and CDR2: SGHTA and FQGNSA. This chain's CDR3 is CASSLTLGQAYEQYF. Here the CDR3 DNA reads TGTGCCAGCAGCTTAACCCTCGGCCAGGCCTACGAGCAGTACTTC.

The V and J genes are TRBV6-5 and TRBJ2-1, with 8 bases matching TRBD2. Looked up from germline, CDR1 is MNHEY and CDR2 is SVGAGI. V dropped 7 bases and J dropped 6; count of bases not matched to a gene: 8. The CDR3 contains 14 residues. The CDR3 DNA reads as TGTGCCAGCACCAGCGGGAGTTCATCCAATGAGCAGTTCTTC. This codes for CASTSGSSSNEQFF.

The chain links TRBV2 to TRBJ1-1; D not resolved. V lost 7 bases to trimming and J lost 1 base, with 4 bases between them. The length of the CDR3 is 11 residues. In germline, CDR1 is SNHLY, CDR2 FYNNEI. CDR3 in DNA: TGTGCCAGCATAACGAACACTGAAGCTTTCTTT. Amino acid sequence: CASITNTEAFF.

The chain recombines TRBV12-5 with TRBJ1-1; perhaps TRBD1 as D (5 bases). V shed 1 base and J shed 1 base, with 7 bases lying between them. The germline CDR1 and CDR2 sequences are LGHNT and FRNRAP. The CDR3 is 14 residues long. CDR3 nucleotide sequence: TGTGCTAGTGGTTTGGGCCAGGGGAACACTGAAGCTTTCTTT. This codes for CASGLGQGNTEAFF.

This clone has a single count. The V gene is TRBV6-4, the J gene TRBJ1-2, with D possibly TRBD1 on 6 matching bases. CDR3 size: 15 residues. Germline CDR1 is MRHNA and CDR2 is SNTAGT. Trimming took off 3 bases at V and 4 bases at J, with 15 bases between the two ends. The DNA for the CDR3 is TGTGCCAGCAGTGAGGGGGGGGCCCCTGGCTATGGCTACACCTTC. This gives the protein CASSEGGAPGYGYTF.